This T cell receptor beta chain came from a study of blood T cell repertoires in COVID-19. This table comes from immunoSEQ multiplex PCR, and its TCRdb copy is limited to in-frame clones, with some not included. The data contain more than 120,000 clones, approximately 90% of them singletons. Trimming removed 3 bases from V and 6 bases from J, with 12 bases in between. Germline-derived CDR1 and CDR2 are MRHNA and SNTAGT. The CDR3 totals 14 residues. Sequencing was done on a sample of peripheral blood. V and J are TRBV6-4 and TRBJ1-5; D remains unclear. This clonotype originated in a woman aged 50 to 65 with acute or convalescent COVID-19. The CDR3 region is CASSETLAAQPQHF. CDR3 bases: TGTGCCAGCAGTGAGACCCTTGCGGCTCAGCCCCAGCATTTT.